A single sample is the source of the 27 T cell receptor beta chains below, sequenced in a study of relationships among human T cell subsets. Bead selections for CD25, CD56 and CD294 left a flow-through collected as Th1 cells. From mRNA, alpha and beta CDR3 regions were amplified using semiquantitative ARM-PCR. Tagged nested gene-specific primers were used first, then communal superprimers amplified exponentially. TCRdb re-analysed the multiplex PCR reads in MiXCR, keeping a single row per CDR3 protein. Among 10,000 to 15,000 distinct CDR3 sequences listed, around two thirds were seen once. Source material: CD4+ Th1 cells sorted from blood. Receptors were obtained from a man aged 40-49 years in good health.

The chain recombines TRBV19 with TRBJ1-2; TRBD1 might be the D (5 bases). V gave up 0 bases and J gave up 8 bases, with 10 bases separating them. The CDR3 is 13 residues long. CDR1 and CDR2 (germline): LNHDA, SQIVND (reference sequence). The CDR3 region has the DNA TGTGCCAGTAGTATAGAGTGGACACGCGGCTACACCTTC. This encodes CASSIEWTRGYTF.

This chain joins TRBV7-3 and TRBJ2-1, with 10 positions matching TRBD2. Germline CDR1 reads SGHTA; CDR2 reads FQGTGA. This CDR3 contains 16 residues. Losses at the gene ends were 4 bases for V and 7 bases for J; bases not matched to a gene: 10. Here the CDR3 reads CASSYKPGLALNEQFF. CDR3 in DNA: TGTGCCAGCAGCTACAAACCGGGACTAGCGTTGAATGAGCAGTTCTTC.

The CDR3 DNA is TGCAGTGCTTCCAGGACGCAGGGATACGAAAAACTGTTTTTT. Protein sequence: CSASRTQGYEKLFF. The chain uses TRBV20-1 and TRBJ1-4; D may be TRBD1 (5 bases). The CDR3 is 14 residues long. V was pared by 5 bases and J by 8 bases, with 18 bases between. The germline CDR1 and CDR2 sequences are DFQATT and SNEGSKA (reference sequence).

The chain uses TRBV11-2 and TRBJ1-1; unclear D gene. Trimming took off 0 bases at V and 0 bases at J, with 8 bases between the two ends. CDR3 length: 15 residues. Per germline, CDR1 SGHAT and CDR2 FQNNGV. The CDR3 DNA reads TGTGCCAGCAGCTTAGACACAGTCATGAACACTGAAGCTTTCTTT. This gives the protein CASSLDTVMNTEAFF. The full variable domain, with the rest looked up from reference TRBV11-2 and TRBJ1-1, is EAGVAQSPRYKIIEKRQSVAFWCNPISGHATLYWYQQILGQGPKLLIQFQNNGVVDDSQLPKDRFSAERLKGVDSTLKIQPAKLEDSAVYLCASSLDTVMNTEAFFGQGTRLTVV.

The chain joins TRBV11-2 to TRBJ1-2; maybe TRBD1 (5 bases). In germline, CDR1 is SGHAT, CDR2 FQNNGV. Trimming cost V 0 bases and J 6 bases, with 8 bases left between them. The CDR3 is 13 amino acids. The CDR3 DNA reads TGTGCCAGCAGCTTAGATGGCAGGGATGGCTACACCTTC. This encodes CASSLDGRDGYTF.

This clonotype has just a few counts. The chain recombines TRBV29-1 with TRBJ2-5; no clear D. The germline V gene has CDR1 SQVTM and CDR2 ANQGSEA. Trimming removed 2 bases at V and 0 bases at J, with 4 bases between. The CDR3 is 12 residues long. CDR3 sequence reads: CSVERDQETQYF. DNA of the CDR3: TGCAGCGTTGAAAGGGACCAAGAGACCCAGTACTTC.

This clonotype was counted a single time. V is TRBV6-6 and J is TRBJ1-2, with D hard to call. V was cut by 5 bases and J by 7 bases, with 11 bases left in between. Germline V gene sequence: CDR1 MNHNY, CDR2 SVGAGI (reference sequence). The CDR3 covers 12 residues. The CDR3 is CASSPPEGGYTF. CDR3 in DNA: TGTGCCAGCAGTCCCCCGGAGGGTGGCTACACCTTC.

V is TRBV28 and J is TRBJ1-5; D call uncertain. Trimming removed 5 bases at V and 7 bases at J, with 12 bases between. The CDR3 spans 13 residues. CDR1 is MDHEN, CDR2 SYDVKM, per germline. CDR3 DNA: TGTGCCAGCAGTCCCATGGGCGGCCAGCCCCAGCATTTT. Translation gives CASSPMGGQPQHF.

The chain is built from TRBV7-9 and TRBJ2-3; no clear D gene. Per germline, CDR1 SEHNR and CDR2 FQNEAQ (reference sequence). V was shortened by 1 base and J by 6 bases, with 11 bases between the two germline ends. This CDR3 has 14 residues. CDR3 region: CASSLGQPPDTQYF. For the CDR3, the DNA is TGTGCCAGCAGCTTAGGGCAGCCTCCTGATACGCAGTATTTT.

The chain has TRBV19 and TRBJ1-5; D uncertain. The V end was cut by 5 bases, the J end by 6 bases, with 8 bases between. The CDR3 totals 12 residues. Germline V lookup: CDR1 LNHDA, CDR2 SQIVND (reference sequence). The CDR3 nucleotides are TGTGCCAGTAGTCCTGGAGCTCAGCCCCAGCATTTT. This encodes CASSPGAQPQHF.

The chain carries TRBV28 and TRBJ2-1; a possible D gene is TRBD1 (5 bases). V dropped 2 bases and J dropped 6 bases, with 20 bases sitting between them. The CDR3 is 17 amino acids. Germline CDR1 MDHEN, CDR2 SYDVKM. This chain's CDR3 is CASSLRVGAVERNEQFF. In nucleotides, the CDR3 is TGTGCCAGCAGTTTAAGGGTTGGGGCAGTGGAGCGCAATGAGCAGTTCTTC.

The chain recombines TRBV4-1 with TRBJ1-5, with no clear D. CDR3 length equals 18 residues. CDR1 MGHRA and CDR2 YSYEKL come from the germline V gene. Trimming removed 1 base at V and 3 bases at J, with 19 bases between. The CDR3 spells CASSQVVSHGEINQPQHF. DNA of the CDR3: TGCGCCAGCAGCCAAGTGGTGTCACATGGGGAAATCAATCAGCCCCAGCATTTT.

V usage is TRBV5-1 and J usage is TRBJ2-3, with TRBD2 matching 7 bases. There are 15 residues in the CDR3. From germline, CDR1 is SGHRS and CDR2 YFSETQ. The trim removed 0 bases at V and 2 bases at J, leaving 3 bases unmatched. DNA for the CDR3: TGCGCCAGCAGCTTGGCCGCGGGGGTCACAGATACGCAGTATTTT. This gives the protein CASSLAAGVTDTQYF.

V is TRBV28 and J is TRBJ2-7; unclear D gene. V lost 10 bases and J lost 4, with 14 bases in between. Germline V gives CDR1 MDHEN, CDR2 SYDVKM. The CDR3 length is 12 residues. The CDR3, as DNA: TGTGCCACCACATGGGGTCTATACGAGCAGTACTTC. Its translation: CATTWGLYEQYF.

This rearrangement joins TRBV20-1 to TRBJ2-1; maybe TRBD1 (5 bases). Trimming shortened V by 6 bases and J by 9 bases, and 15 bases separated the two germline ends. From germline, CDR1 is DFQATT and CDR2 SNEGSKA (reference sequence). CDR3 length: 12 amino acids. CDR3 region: CSANSGFAEQFF. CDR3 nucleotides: TGCAGTGCGAATTCAGGGTTCGCTGAGCAGTTCTTC.

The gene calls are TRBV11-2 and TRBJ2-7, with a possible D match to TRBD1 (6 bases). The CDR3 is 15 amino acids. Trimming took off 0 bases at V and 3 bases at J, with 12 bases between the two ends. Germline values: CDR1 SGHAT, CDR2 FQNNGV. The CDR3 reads CASSLDRGNHYEQYF. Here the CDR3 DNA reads TGTGCCAGCAGCTTAGACAGGGGAAATCACTACGAGCAGTACTTC.

Here the CDR3 DNA reads TGCAGCGTTGGTGTGACAGGGATTGGTGAGCAGTTCTTC. This translates into CSVGVTGIGEQFF. The chain joins TRBV29-1 to TRBJ2-1, with 7 nucleotides matching TRBD1. The CDR3 has 13 residues. The trim removed 4 bases at V and 9 bases at J, leaving 9 bases unmatched. Germline V CDR1 and CDR2: SQVTM, ANQGSEA.

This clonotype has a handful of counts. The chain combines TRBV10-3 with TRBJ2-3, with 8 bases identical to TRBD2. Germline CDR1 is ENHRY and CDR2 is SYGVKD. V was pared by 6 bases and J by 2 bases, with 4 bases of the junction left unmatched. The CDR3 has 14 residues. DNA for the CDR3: TGTGCCATCAGCGGTAGCGGGGCCACAGATACGCAGTATTTT. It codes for CAISGSGATDTQYF.

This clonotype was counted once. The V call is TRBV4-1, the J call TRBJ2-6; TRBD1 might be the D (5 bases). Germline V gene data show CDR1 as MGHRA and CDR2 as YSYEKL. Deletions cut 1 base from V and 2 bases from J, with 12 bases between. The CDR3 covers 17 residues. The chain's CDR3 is CASSQGLGRTGANVLTF. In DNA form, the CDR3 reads TGCGCCAGCAGCCAAGGGCTGGGGCGGACTGGGGCCAACGTCCTGACTTTC.

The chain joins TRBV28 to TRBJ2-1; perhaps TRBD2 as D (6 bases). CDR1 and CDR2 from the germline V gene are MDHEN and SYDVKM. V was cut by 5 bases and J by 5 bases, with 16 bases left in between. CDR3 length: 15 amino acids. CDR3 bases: TGTGCCAGCAGTCCCCCAGGGACTGGTGACAATGAGCAGTTCTTC. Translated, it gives CASSPPGTGDNEQFF.

DNA for the CDR3: TGCGCCAGCAGCGTCGGGACGAATAGCAATCAGCCCCAGCATTTT. Amino acids: CASSVGTNSNQPQHF. The chain links TRBV5-1 to TRBJ1-5, with D possibly matching TRBD1 (5 bases). The ends were cut back, 4 bases at V and 0 bases at J, with 11 bases in the middle. This CDR3 comprises 15 residues. Per the germline V gene, CDR1 is SGHRS and CDR2 is YFSETQ.

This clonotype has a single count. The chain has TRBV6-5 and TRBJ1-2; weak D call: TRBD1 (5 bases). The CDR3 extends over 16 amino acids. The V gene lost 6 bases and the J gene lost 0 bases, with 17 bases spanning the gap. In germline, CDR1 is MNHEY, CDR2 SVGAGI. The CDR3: CASSPYGASANYGYTF. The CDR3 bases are TGTGCCAGCAGCCCTTATGGGGCCTCAGCTAACTATGGCTACACCTTC.

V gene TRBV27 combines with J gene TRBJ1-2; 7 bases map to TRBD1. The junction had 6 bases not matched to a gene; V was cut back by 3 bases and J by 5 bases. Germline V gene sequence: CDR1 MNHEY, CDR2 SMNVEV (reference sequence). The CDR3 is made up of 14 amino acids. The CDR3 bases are TGTGCCAGCAGTTTTAGGGACAGCCTGTATGGCTACACCTTC. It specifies CASSFRDSLYGYTF.

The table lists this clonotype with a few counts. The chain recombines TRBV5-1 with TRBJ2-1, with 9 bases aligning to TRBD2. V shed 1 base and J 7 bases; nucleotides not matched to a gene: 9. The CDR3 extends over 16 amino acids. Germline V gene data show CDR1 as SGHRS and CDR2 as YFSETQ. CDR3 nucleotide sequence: TGCGCCAGCAGCTTGAGGGCACGGCTAGCGGGAAATGAGCAGTTCTTC. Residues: CASSLRARLAGNEQFF.

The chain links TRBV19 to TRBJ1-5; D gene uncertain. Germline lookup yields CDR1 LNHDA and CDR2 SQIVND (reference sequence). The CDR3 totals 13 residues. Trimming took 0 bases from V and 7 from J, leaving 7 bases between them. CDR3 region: CASSIETGQPQHF. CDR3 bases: TGTGCCAGTAGTATAGAGACGGGACAGCCCCAGCATTTT.

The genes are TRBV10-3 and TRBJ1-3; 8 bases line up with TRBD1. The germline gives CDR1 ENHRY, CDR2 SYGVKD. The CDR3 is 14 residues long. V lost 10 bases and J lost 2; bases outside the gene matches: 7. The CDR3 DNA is TGTGCCACAGGACAGGGAACGACTGGAAACACCATATATTTT. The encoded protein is CATGQGTTGNTIYF.

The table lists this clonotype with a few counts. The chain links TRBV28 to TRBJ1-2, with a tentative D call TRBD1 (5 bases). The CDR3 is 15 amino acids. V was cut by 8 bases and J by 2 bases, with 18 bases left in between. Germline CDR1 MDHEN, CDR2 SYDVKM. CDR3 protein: CASGALVRYNYGYTF. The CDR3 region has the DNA TGTGCCAGCGGGGCCCTCGTGAGGTACAACTATGGCTACACCTTC.